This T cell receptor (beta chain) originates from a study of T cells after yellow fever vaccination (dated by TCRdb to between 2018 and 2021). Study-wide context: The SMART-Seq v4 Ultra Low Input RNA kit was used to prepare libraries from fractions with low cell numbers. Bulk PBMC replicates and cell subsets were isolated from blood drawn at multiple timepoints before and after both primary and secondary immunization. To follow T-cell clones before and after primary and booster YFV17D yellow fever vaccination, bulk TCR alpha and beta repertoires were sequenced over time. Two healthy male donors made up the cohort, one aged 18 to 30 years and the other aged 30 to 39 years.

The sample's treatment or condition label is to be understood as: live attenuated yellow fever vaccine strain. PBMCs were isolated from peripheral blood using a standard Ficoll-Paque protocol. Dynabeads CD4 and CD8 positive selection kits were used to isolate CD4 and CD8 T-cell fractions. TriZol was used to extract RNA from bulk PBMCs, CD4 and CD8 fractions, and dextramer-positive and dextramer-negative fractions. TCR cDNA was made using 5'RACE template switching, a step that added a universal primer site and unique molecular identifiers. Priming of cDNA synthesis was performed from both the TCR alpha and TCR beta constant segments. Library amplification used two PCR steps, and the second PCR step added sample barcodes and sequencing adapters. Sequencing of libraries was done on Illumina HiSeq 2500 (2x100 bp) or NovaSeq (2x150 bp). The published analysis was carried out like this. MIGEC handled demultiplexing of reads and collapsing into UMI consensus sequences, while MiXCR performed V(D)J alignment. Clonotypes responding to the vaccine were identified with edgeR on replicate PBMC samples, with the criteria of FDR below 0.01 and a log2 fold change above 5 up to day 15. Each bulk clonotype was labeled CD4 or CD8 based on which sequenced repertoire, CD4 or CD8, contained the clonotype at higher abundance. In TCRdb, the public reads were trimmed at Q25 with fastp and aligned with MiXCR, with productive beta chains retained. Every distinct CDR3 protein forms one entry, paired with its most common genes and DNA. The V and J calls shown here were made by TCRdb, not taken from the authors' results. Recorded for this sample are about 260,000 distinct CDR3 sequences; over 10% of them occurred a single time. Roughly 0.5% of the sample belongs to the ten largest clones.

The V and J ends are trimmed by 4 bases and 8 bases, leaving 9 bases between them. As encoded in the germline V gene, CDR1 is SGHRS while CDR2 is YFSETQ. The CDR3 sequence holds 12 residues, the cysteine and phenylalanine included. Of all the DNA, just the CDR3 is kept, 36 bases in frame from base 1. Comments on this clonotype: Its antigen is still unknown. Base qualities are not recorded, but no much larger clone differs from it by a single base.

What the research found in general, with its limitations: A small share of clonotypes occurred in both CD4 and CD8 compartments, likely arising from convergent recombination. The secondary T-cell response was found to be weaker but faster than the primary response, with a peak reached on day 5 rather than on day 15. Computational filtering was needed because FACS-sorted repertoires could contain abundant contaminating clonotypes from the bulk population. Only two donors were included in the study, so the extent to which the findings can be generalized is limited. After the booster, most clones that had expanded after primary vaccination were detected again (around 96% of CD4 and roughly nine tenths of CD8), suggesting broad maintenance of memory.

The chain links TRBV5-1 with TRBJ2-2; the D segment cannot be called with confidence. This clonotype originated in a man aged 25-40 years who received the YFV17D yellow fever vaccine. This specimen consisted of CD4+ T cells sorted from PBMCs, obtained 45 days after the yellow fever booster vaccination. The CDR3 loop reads CASSLSLGELFF. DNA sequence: TGCGCCAGCAGCCTCTCTCTAGGGGAGCTGTTTTTT.